This TCR beta chain was retrieved from a study of radiotherapy plus CTLA-4 blockade in lung cancer. As for the study in general: Objective responses emerged in around a sixth of patients, and 31% attained disease control.

Repertoires were generated with immunoSEQ multiplex PCR, while TCRdb's copy carries only in-frame clones and drops some. Of tens of thousands of clones detected, approximately 79% appear once; the ten largest clones hold around 7.7%. The V end was cut by 3 bases, the J end by 6 bases, with 16 bases between. The CDR3 runs 14 residues. In germline, CDR1 is SGHRS, CDR2 YFSETQ. This chain joins TRBV5-1 and TRBJ2-7; possibly TRBD1 for D (7 bases). Sequenced here: peripheral blood, sampled from a patient treated with radiotherapy plus ipilimumab. The receptor's source is a human donor with non-small cell lung cancer who had stable disease on radiotherapy plus ipilimumab. For the CDR3, the DNA is TGCGCCAGCAGCTGGCGAGGGACAGCGGGCGAGCAGTACTTC. Translated, it gives CASSWRGTAGEQYF. Drawing the rest from reference TRBV5-1 and TRBJ2-7, the complete variable domain is KAGVTQTPRYLIKTRGQQVTLSCSPISGHRSVSWYQQTPGQGLQFLFEYFSETQRNKGNFPGRFSGRQFSNSRSEMNVSTLELGDSALYLCASSWRGTAGEQYFGPGTRLTVT.